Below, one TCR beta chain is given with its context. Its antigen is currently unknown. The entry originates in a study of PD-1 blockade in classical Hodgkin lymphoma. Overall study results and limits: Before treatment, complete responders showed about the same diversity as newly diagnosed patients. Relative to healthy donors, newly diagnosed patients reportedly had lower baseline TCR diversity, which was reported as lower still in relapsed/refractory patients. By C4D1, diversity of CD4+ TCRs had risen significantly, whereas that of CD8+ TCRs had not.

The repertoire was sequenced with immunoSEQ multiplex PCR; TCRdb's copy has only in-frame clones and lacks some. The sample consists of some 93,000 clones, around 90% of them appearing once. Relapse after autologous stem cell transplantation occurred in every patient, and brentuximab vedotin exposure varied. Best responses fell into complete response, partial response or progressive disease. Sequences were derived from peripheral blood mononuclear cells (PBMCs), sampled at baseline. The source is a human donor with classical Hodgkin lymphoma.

DNA for the CDR3: TGTGCCAGCAGCCTGGACAGGGTGGGTGAGCAGTTCTTC. This codes for CASSLDRVGEQFF. The chain recombines TRBV11-3 with TRBJ2-1; TRBD1 aligns across 8 bases. The CDR3 consists of 13 residues. Looked up from germline, CDR1 is SGHNT and CDR2 is YENEEA. The junction had 6 bases not matched to a gene; V was cut back by 5 bases and J by 9 bases. The variable domain in full, completed from reference TRBV11-3 and TRBJ2-1, reads EAGVVQSPRYKIIEKKQPVAFWCNPISGHNTLYWYLQNLGQGPELLIRYENEEAVDDSQLPKDRFSAERLKGVDSTLKIQPAELGDSAVYLCASSLDRVGEQFFGPGTRLTVL.